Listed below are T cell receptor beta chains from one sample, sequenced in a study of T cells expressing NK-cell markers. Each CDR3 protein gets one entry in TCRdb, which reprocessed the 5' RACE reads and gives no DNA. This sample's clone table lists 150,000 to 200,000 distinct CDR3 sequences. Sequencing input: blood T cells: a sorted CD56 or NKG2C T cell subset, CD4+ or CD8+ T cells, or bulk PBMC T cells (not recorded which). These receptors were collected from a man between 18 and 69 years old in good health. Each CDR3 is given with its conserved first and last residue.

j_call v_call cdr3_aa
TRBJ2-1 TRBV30 CAWSHGSSYNEQFF
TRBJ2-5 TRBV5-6 CASSTGTGVAETQYF
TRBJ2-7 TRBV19 CASSILYSYEQYF
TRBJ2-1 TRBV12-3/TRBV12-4 CASSIKAGGPASEQFF
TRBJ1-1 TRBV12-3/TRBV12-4 CASINLGAGNTEAFF
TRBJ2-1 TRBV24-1 CATSAPSRGQGLYEQFF
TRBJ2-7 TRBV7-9 CASSSPRDRGYEQYF
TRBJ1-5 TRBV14 CASSQLGGNQPQHF
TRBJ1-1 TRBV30 CAWNWNSWGENTEAFF
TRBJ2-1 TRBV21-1 CASSFPRNNEQFF
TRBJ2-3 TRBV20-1 CSARDPSGILADTQYF
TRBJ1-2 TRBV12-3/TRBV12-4 CASSLGGGNYGYTF
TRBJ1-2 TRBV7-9 CASTGDSSIVYGYTF
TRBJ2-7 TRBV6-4 CASSATDRGEQYF
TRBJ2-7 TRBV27 CASSPLDRASYEQYF
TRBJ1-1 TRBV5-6 CAVKGAGNTEAFF
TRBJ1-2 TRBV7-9 CASSLATGDGYTF
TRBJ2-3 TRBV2 CASSEFVAGGQYF
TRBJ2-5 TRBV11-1 CASSLGLRSGGYQETQYF
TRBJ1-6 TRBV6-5 CASSYYPGRSPLHF
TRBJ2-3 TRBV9 CASSVGTTSTDTQYF
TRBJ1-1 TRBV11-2 CASSLAGGSTTEAFF
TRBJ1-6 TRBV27 CASSIQGTWNSPLHF
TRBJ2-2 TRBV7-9 CASSLALASNTGELFF
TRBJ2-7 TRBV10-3 CAISESVGGAYEQYF
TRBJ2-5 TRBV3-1 CASSQGQQETQETQYF